This T cell receptor beta chain was recovered during a study of identifying expanded T cells in peripheral blood. Study results and limitations: Two-week clone count variance significantly increased as total template count grew.

Germline assignment: CDR1 SNHLY and CDR2 FYNNEI. This CDR3 contains 15 residues. V was cut by 7 bases and J by 0 bases, with 12 bases left in between. Collection occurred without any documented infections or immune events in donors. For this clone: Its target is unknown.

TCRdb's table, derived via immunoSEQ multiplex PCR, lists solely in-frame clones and lacks some. Of about 50,000 clones in the sample, 70% to 85% were seen once. The clonotype comes from a person between 18 and 75 years old in good health. The sample was blood. This sequence joins TRBV2 and TRBJ1-4; tentatively, D is TRBD1 (5 bases). The CDR3 DNA reads as TGTGCCAGCAAGTGGCAGGGAGCAACTAATGAAAAACTGTTTTTT. This translates into CASKWQGATNEKLFF.